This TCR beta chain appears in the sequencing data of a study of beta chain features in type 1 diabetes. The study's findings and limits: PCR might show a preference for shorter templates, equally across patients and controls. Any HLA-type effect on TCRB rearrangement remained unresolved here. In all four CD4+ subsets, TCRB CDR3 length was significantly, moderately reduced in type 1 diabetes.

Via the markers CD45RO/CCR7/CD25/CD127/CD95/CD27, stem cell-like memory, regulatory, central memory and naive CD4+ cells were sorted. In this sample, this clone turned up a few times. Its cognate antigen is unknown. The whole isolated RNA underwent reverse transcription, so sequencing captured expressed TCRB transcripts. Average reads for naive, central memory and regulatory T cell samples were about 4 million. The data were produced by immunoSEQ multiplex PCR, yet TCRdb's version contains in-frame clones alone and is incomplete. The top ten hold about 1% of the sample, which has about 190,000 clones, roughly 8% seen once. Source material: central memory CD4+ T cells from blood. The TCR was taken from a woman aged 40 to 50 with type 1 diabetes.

CDR3 DNA: TGTGCCAGCAGCAAGTGGGACAGGGACACTGAAGCTTTCTTT. Amino acid sequence: CASSKWDRDTEAFF. The chain links TRBV9 to TRBJ1-1; 9 bases map to TRBD1. This CDR3 comprises 14 residues. Trimming removed 4 bases from V and 3 bases from J; junction bases left unmatched: 4. From germline, CDR1 is SGDLS and CDR2 YYNGEE.